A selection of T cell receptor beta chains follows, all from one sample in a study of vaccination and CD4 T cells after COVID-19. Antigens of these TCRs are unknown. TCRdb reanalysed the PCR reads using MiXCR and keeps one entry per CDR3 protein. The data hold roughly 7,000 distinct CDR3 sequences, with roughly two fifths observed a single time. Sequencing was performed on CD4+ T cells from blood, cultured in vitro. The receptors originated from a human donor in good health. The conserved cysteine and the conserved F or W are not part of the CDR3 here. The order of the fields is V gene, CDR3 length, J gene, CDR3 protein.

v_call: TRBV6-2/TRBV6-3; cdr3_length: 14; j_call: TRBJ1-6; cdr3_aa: ASSVTGSSYNSPLH
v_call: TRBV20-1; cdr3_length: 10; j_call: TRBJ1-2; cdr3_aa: SVGQGNYGYT
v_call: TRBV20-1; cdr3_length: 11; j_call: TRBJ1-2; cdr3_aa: SAGGYLNYGYT
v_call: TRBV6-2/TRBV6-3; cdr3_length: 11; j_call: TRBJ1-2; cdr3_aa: ASSYAGMRGYT
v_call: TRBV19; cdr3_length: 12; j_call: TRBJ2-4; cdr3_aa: ASSIVLAENIQY
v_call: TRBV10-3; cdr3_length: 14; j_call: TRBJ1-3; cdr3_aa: AIGEGQGLSGNTIY
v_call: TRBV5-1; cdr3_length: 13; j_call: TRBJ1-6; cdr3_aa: ASSLAKDWGSPLH
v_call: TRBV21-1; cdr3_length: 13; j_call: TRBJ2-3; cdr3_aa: ASSKGVYATDTQY
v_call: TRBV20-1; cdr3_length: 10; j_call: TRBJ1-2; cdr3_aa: SARNSPYGYT
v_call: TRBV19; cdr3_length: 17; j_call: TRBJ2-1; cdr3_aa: ASSGTSGRAYSSYNEQF
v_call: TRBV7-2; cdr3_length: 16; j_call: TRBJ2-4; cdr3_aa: ASSLAGGLGMTKNIQY
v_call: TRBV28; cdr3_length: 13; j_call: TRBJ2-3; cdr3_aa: ASSAGTGETDTQY
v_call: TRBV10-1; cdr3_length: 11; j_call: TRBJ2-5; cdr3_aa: ASSRQVGETQY
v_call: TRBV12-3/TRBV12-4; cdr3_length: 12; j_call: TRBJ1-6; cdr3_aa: ASSDRGSNSPLH
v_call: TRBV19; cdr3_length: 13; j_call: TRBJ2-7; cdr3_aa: ASSSSGTGVYEQY
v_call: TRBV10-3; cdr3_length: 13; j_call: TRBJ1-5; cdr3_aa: AISESGQFNQPQH
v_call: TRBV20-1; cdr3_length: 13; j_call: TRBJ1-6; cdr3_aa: SALDASSYNSPLH
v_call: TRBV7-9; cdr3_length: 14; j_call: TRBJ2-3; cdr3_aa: ASTHLAGTSTDTQY
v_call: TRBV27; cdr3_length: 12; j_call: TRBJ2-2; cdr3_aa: ASTPGGTTGELF
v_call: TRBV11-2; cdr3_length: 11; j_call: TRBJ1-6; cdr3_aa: ASSLSGYSPLH
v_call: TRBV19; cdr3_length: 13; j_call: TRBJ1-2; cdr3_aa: ASSRMRILNYGYT
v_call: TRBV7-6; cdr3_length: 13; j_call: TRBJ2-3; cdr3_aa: ASSLNSGTLDTQY
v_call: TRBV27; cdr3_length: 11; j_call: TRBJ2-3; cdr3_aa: ASSDRATDTQY
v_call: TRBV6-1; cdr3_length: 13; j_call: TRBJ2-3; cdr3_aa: ASTLGGGPTDTQY
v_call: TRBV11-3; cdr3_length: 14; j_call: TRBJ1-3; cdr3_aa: ASSLGAAGSGNTIY
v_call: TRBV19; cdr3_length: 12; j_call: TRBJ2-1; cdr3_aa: ASSIGAGGGEQF
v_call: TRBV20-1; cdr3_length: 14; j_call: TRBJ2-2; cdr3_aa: SARVSGRQNTGELF
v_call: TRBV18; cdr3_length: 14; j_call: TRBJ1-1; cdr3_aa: ASSPRTRVEGTEAF
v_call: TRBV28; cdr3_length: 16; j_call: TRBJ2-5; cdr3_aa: ASSRTSGGPGSPETQY
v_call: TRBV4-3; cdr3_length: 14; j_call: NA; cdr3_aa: ASSQDLHRGSYEQY
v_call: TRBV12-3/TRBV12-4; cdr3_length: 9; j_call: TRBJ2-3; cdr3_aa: ASSFTDTQY
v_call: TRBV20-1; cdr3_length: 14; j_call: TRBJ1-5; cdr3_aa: SAILGAGDSNQPQH
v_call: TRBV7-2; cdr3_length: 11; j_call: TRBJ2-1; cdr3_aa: ASSQIPHNEQF
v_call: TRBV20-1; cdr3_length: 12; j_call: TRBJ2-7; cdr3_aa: SAREDRGVYEQY
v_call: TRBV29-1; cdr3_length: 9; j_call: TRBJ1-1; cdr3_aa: SVVGNTEAF
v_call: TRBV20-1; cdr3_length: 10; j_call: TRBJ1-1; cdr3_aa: SVPTGGTEAF
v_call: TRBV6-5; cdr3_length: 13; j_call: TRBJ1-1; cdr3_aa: ASSYPGAPNTEAF
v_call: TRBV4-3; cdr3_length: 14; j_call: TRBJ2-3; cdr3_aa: ASSQDSSGSTDTQY
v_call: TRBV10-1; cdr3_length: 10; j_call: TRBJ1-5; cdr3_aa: ASSVGDQPQH
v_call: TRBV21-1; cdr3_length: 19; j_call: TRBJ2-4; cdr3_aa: ASSRGLAGGPPHLAKNIQY
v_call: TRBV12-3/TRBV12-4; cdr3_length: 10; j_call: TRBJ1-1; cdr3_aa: ASSPVGTEAF
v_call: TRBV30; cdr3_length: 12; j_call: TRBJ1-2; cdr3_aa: AWSKGRESYGYT
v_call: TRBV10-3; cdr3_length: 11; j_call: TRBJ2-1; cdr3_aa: AIRTSGGLEQF
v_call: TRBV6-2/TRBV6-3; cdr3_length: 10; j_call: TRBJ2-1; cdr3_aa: ASSGVSNEQF
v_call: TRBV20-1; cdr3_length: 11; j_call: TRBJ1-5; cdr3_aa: SAGTGGDQPQH
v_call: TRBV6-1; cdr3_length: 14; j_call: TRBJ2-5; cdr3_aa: ASGKRATGFGETQY
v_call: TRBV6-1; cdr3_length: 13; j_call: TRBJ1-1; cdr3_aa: ASNQRQGLNTEAF
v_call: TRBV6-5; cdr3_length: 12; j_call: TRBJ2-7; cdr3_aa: ASSYFSSGGILY
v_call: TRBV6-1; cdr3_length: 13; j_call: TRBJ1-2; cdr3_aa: ASRHGTEQRDGYT
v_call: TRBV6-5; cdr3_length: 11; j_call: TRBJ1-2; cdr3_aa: ASSYENFYGYT